Below, one T cell receptor (beta chain) is given with its context. Its cognate antigen is unknown. TCRdb reprocessed the 5' RACE reads, keeping one entry per CDR3 protein, no DNA. Its clone listing holds some 190,000 distinct CDR3 sequences. The data stem from a study of T cells expressing NK-cell markers. For the study at large: Sorted CD3+CD56+NKG2C+, CD3+CD56+NKG2C- and CD3+CD56-NKG2C+ T-cell subsets were beta-chain profiled. There were seven HCMV-seropositive donors and one seronegative donor among the eight sequenced. Whole-study results and caveats: NKG2C+ dominant clonotype frequencies in 6 or 7 donors were roughly 1.0-7.5% of CD8+ T cells.

The germline V gene has CDR1 SNHLY and CDR2 FYNNEI. This CDR3 region has 12 residues. This chain joins TRBV2 and TRBJ2-1. Material: blood T cells: a sorted CD56 or NKG2C T cell subset, CD4+ or CD8+ T cells, or bulk PBMC T cells (not recorded which). The receptor's source is a man aged 18-69 years in good health. CDR3 region: CASSTLLRGQFF.